This T cell receptor (beta chain) is drawn from a study of T cells in Graves' hyperthyroidism and ophthalmopathy. The CDR3 extends over 15 amino acids. Between the trimmed V and J ends, which lost 3 bases and 3 bases, there was a span of 14 bases. The germline CDR1 and CDR2 sequences are SGHNT and YENEEA. Whole-study results and caveats: Blood also showed most of the thyroid clonotypes that were expanded above 0.001.

This clonotype was seen at least ten times. No antigen is known for it. The CDR3 regions of TCR beta were amplified from RNA transcripts. With the HTBI primer set, the TCR CDR3 went through a first round of RT-PCR. TCRdb passed the multiplex PCR reads through MiXCR, listing each CDR3 protein once. The sample yields 600,000 to 700,000 distinct CDR3 sequences, roughly 14% seen once. The J gene is TRBJ1-1, the V gene TRBV11-3; D possibly corresponds to TRBD1 (5 bases). The clonotype originates from a woman in her 40s with Graves' ophthalmopathy. Material for sequencing was blood. The CDR3 DNA reads as TGTGCCAGCAGCTTGGGAAATCAGGGATACACTGAAGCTTTCTTT. It codes for CASSLGNQGYTEAFF.